Listed here is a single T cell receptor (beta chain). CDR3 length: 17 residues. The V gene's germline CDR1 is LNHNV and CDR2 YYDKDF (reference sequence). V lost 0 bases to trimming and J lost 2 bases; unmatched junction nucleotides: 9. The entry originates in a study of T-cell reconstitution after alpha-beta-depleted transplantation in children. Unique molecular identifiers were incorporated into the prepared TCRbeta library. TCRdb reprocessed the PCR reads via MiXCR and lists one record per CDR3 protein. The table lists about 360,000 distinct CDR3 sequences, approximately 12% of them singletons, with about 4.5% in the top ten.

The sequence was collected from a human donor who donated a stem cell graft to a child with Fanconi anemia. V gene TRBV15 combines with J gene TRBJ2-5; TRBD2 aligns across 7 bases. The sequencing here drew on PBMCs, taken from the stem cell graft. The CDR3 reads CATSRDGMGGLQETQYF. For the CDR3, the DNA is TGTGCCACCAGCAGAGACGGCATGGGAGGGCTACAAGAGACCCAGTACTTC.